The clone carrying this T cell receptor (beta chain) was picked up a small number of times. Its target is not known. CDR3 length: 17 residues. V gave up 0 bases and J gave up 6 bases; unmatched junction bases: 12. Germline V gene data show CDR1 as SGHRS and CDR2 as YFSETQ. This entry comes from a study of post-analysis software for immune sequencing data. Study-wide background: Progressive-relapsing, secondary progressive and relapsing-remitting multiple sclerosis were among the disease courses included. Findings and limits, study-wide: With TRBV5-6, TRBV5-1 and TRBV20-1 included, a handful of TRBV segments were more frequent in patients than in controls. F measure grouped same-batch samples tightly together.

Prepared libraries of TCR beta cDNA carried unique molecular identifiers. Each batch of roughly 0.95 to 10 million T cells produced a few hundred thousand cDNA molecules. TCRdb re-analysed the PCR reads in MiXCR, keeping a single row per CDR3 protein. The sample holds roughly 400,000 distinct CDR3 sequences, over 30% seen once. Source material: blood. This TCR derives from a girl between 2 and 10 years old with multiple sclerosis. The chain couples TRBV5-1 to TRBJ2-1, with TRBD1 identical over 7 bases. Here the CDR3 reads CASSLGTGTASTNEQFF. CDR3 nucleotides: TGCGCCAGCAGCTTGGGGACCGGGACAGCGTCAACCAATGAGCAGTTCTTC.